Each of the 19 T cell receptor beta chains below was sequenced from the same sample in a study of T-cell reconstitution after alpha-beta-depleted transplantation in children. TCRbeta library preparation incorporated unique molecular identifiers. TCRdb analysed the PCR reads with MiXCR anew, one entry per CDR3 protein. The sample holds 450,000 to 550,000 distinct CDR3 sequences, more than 9.5% seen once. The specimen was PBMCs, mostly from graft donor cells, collected 180 days after TCRalphabeta/CD19-depleted stem cell transplant. Every receptor here comes from a female patient aged 2-9 years who had a stem cell transplant for aplastic anemia, so the T cells may come from the graft donor.

This clonotype was detected many times. The chain links TRBV6-2 or TRBV6-3 to TRBJ1-1; 8 bases are shared with TRBD1. Germline V CDR1 and CDR2: MNHEY, SVGEGT. CDR3 length: 12 amino acids. Trimming at V came to 5 bases and at J to 7 bases, leaving 3 bases not matched to a gene. CDR3 sequence: CASSPRGLEAFF. The CDR3 region has the DNA TGTGCCAGCAGTCCCAGGGGGCTTGAAGCTTTCTTT.

This rearrangement joins TRBV6-5 to TRBJ2-1; 7 bases agree with TRBD2. The junction had 6 bases not matched to a gene; V was cut back by 2 bases and J by 2 bases. The CDR3 is made up of 16 amino acids. CDR1 and CDR2 from the germline V gene are MNHEY and SVGAGI. CDR3 protein: CASSYGEGFPYNEQFF. The DNA for the CDR3 is TGTGCCAGCAGTTACGGGGAGGGTTTCCCCTACAATGAGCAGTTCTTC.

This clonotype has at least ten counts. The chain recombines TRBV7-9 with TRBJ1-4; the match to TRBD1 covers 8 bases. With 4 bases clipped from V and 3 bases from J, the junction kept 4 bases outside the gene matches. Germline V gene sequence: CDR1 SEHNR, CDR2 FQNEAQ (reference sequence). The CDR3 totals 15 residues. CDR3 in DNA: TGTGCCAGCAGCTCTACAGGGGGATCTAATGAAAAACTGTTTTTT. It is translated as CASSSTGGSNEKLFF.

This clonotype was seen more than once but under ten times. The chain has TRBV9 and TRBJ1-2; D is undetermined. V was cut by 3 bases and J by 8 bases, with 11 bases left in between. CDR1 and CDR2 from the germline V gene are SGDLS and YYNGEE. This CDR3 contains 12 residues. CDR3: CASSAAELGYTF. CDR3 coding DNA: TGTGCCAGCAGCGCGGCGGAACTCGGCTACACCTTC.

The V and J genes are TRBV3-1 and TRBJ2-7, with 8 bases that match TRBD2. This CDR3 has 16 amino acids. Germline V gene lookup returns CDR1 LGHDT and CDR2 YNNKEL (reference sequence). The junction had 6 bases not matched to a gene; V was cut back by 0 bases and J by 2 bases. The CDR3 DNA is TGTGCCAGCAGCCAAGATCTTCTAGCGGGCCCCTACGAGCAGTACTTC. Protein sequence: CASSQDLLAGPYEQYF.

The chain has TRBV6-5 and TRBJ2-4; a weak D match, TRBD1 (5 bases). CDR3 length equals 14 residues. Trimming removed 4 bases at V and 0 bases at J, with 7 bases between. CDR1 is MNHEY and CDR2 is SVGAGI in the germline V gene. In nucleotides, the CDR3 is TGTGCCAGCAGTTTGACAGCAGCCAAAAACATTCAGTACTTC. Translating gives CASSLTAAKNIQYF.

This sequence joins TRBV6-2 or TRBV6-3 and TRBJ2-5; D not certain. Per the germline V gene, CDR1 is MNHEY and CDR2 is SVGEGT. V lost 2 bases, J lost 2 bases, and 12 bases lay in between. CDR3 size: 15 residues. The CDR3 protein is CASSYGLQRQETQYF. The CDR3 region has the DNA TGTGCCAGCAGTTACGGGTTACAGAGACAAGAGACCCAGTACTTC.

V gene TRBV12-3 or TRBV12-4 combines with J gene TRBJ1-6; D gene uncertain. The CDR3 has 15 residues. V gave up 5 bases and J gave up 6 bases, with 14 bases separating them. The CDR3 nucleotides are TGTGCCAGCAGTCCCGGGCTGTCGGGTAATTCACCCCTCCACTTT. Translated: CASSPGLSGNSPLHF.

The chain carries TRBV7-6 and TRBJ2-7; 9 nucleotides align to TRBD1. The trim removed 5 bases at V and 3 bases at J, leaving 17 bases unmatched. This CDR3 has 18 amino acids. CDR1 and CDR2 from the germline V gene are SGHVS and FNYEAQ. The CDR3 loop reads CASSPIPAGDRVSYEQYF. CDR3 DNA: TGTGCCAGCAGCCCGATCCCGGCCGGGGACAGGGTGAGCTACGAGCAGTACTTC.

The rearrangement uses TRBV18 and TRBJ2-1; 7 bases agree with TRBD1. Losses at the gene ends were 6 bases for V and 3 bases for J; bases not matched to a gene: 8. The CDR3 sequence is 15 residues long. The V gene's germline CDR1 is KGHSH and CDR2 LQKENI. CDR3 amino acids: CASSPQGVLYNEQFF. CDR3 nucleotide sequence: TGTGCCAGCTCGCCCCAGGGGGTGCTCTACAATGAGCAGTTCTTC.

The sample holds a few counts of this clonotype. The chain uses TRBV20-1 and TRBJ2-1, with a possible D match to TRBD1 (6 bases). The CDR3 consists of 12 residues. The V end lost 1 base, the J end lost 7 bases, and 8 bases lay between the germline ends. Germline lookup yields CDR1 DFQATT and CDR2 SNEGSKA (reference sequence). CDR3: CSARAGVNEQFF. The CDR3 DNA reads as TGCAGTGCTAGAGCAGGGGTAAATGAGCAGTTCTTC.

This clonotype was seen ten or more times. The chain couples TRBV7-7 to TRBJ2-1, with 11 bases lining up with TRBD2. V gave up 5 bases and J gave up 6 bases; unmatched junction bases: 3. Germline assignment: CDR1 SSHAT and CDR2 FNYEAQ (reference sequence). This CDR3 comprises 14 residues. The CDR3 protein is CASSASGGINEQFF. CDR3 in DNA: TGTGCCAGCAGCGCTAGCGGGGGGATCAATGAGCAGTTCTTC. The variable domain in full, with the rest retrieved from reference TRBV7-7 and TRBJ2-1, is GAGVSQSPRYKVTKRGQDVTLRCDPISSHATLYWYQQALGQGPEFLTYFNYEAQPDKSGLPSDRFSAERPEGSISTLTIQRTEQRDSAMYRCASSASGGINEQFFGPGTRLTVL.

The gene calls are TRBV15 and TRBJ1-4, with unresolved D. The CDR3 spans 12 residues. Germline V lookup: CDR1 LNHNV, CDR2 YYDKDF (reference sequence). Trimming removed 7 bases from V and 5 bases from J, with 8 bases in between. In DNA, the CDR3 is TGTGCCACCAAGGACGTAAATGAAAAACTGTTTTTT. Translation gives CATKDVNEKLFF.

This clonotype was seen repeatedly, ten times or more. The gene calls are TRBV4-3 and TRBJ2-1, with a possible D match to TRBD2 (6 bases). The V end was cut by 1 base, the J end by 9 bases, with 10 bases between. CDR1 is LGHNA and CDR2 is YSLEER in the germline V gene. The CDR3 loop spans 13 amino acids. The CDR3 bases are TGCGCCAGCAGCCAAGCTCCGGGACTTGAGCAGTTCTTC. It specifies CASSQAPGLEQFF.

The rearrangement uses TRBV7-9 and TRBJ2-2, with D hard to call. Germline assignment: CDR1 SEHNR and CDR2 FQNEAQ (reference sequence). Trimming took 0 bases from V and 6 from J, leaving 11 bases between them. There are 15 residues in the CDR3. The DNA for the CDR3 is TGTGCCAGCAGCTTAGCACGGATACAATCCGGGGAGCTGTTTTTT. Protein sequence: CASSLARIQSGELFF. The full variable domain, rest sourced from reference TRBV7-9 and TRBJ2-2, is DTGVSQNPRHKITKRGQNVTFRCDPISEHNRLYWYRQTLGQGPEFLTYFQNEAQLEKSRLLSDRFSAERPKGSFSTLEIQRTEQGDSAMYLCASSLARIQSGELFFGEGSRLTVL.

V and J are TRBV6-5 and TRBJ1-1, with a possible D match to TRBD1 (6 bases). This CDR3 comprises 13 residues. Germline CDR1 reads MNHEY; CDR2 reads SVGAGI. The V gene lost 2 bases and the J gene lost 4 bases, with 8 bases spanning the gap. The CDR3 bases are TGTGCCAGCAGTTACCCAGGGGCCACTGAAGCTTTCTTT. Its translation: CASSYPGATEAFF.

This clonotype occurred a few times. The chain couples TRBV2 to TRBJ1-2; D unclear. Germline lookup yields CDR1 SNHLY and CDR2 FYNNEI. The V gene lost 6 bases and the J gene lost 4 bases, with 3 bases spanning the gap. The length of the CDR3 is 10 residues. The CDR3 sequence is CASRFYGYTF. The CDR3 region has the DNA TGTGCCAGCAGGTTCTATGGCTACACCTTC. Combining the CDR3 with reference TRBV2 and TRBJ1-2 gives the whole variable domain EPEVTQTPSHQVTQMGQEVILRCVPISNHLYFYWYRQILGQKVEFLVSFYNNEISEKSEIFDDQFSVERPDGSNFTLKIRSTKLEDSAMYFCASRFYGYTFGSGTRLTVV.

This chain connects TRBV29-1 to TRBJ1-2; TRBD1 matches at 7 bases. Germline CDR1 is SQVTM and CDR2 is ANQGSEA. The CDR3 is made up of 16 amino acids. After removal of 2 bases from V and 5 bases from J, the junction contained 14 bases not matched to a gene. The CDR3 DNA sequence: TGCAGCGTTGAATCCCCCCGGGACAGCTTTCAATATGGCTACACCTTC. It specifies CSVESPRDSFQYGYTF.

This clonotype has only a few counts. The chain recombines TRBV20-1 with TRBJ2-3; 9 bases align to TRBD2. Germline V gene sequence: CDR1 DFQATT, CDR2 SNEGSKA (reference sequence). The trim removed 6 bases at V and 3 bases at J, leaving 16 bases unmatched. There are 17 residues in the CDR3. DNA for the CDR3: TGCAGTGCCGACCTCCCAGTTAGCGGGAGCCGGACAGATACGCAGTATTTT. Translated: CSADLPVSGSRTDTQYF.